These 21 T cell receptor beta chains share one sample of origin, sequenced in a study of beta chain features in type 1 diabetes. Every bit of the isolated RNA underwent reverse transcription, so sequencing read expressed TCRB transcripts. Method: immunoSEQ multiplex PCR; TCRdb's copy keeps in-frame clones and lacks some. The sample contains roughly 610,000 clones, around 16% of which appear only once. The sample consisted of naive CD4+ T cells from blood. These receptor sequences come from a man younger than 35 in good health.

This clone turned up a few times. The V and J genes are TRBV11-3 and TRBJ2-3, with 14 bases fitting TRBD2. Germline-derived CDR1 and CDR2 are SGHNT and YENEEA. The CDR3 length is 17 residues. Trimming took 1 base from V and 9 from J; bases not matched to a gene: 9. In DNA, the CDR3 is TGTGCCAGCAGCTTAGGACCGGGACTAGCGGGGGAGAACACGCAGTATTTT. Protein sequence: CASSLGPGLAGENTQYF.

The chain employs TRBV20-1 and TRBJ1-4; D unresolved. Looked up from germline, CDR1 is DFQATT and CDR2 is SNEGSKA (reference sequence). V lost 3 bases and J 14 bases, leaving 13 bases between the germline ends. The CDR3 totals 11 residues. CDR3 amino acids: CSARVGPDLFF. CDR3 in DNA: TGCAGTGCTAGGGTAGGACCCGACCTGTTTTTT.

The V call is TRBV29-1, the J call TRBJ2-7; 7 bases fit TRBD2. CDR3 length: 13 amino acids. Trimming at V came to 0 bases and at J to 6 bases, leaving 5 bases not matched to a gene. CDR1 SQVTM and CDR2 ANQGSEA come from the germline V gene. CDR3 sequence (DNA): TGCAGCGTTGAAGATCAGGGAGGGCCCGAGCAGTACTTC. Its translation: CSVEDQGGPEQYF.

This clone was counted a few times. V gene TRBV5-1 combines with J gene TRBJ1-2; D remains ambiguous. The germline gives CDR1 SGHRS, CDR2 YFSETQ. The germline V and J ends were trimmed by 2 bases and 4 bases, with 9 bases remaining between them. The CDR3 is made up of 13 amino acids. CDR3 in amino acids: CASSFSEIYGYTF. CDR3 in DNA: TGCGCCAGCAGCTTTTCGGAAATCTATGGCTACACCTTC.

This clone occurred a few times. This chain links TRBV6-5 with TRBJ2-7; D may be TRBD2 (6 bases). Per germline, CDR1 MNHEY and CDR2 SVGAGI. The CDR3 consists of 15 residues. With 8 bases removed from V and 6 bases from J, the gap between germline ends came to 23 bases. The CDR3 DNA reads as TGTGCCAGCTCCAGGGCGGGACTCCCTTGGGGCGAGCAGTACTTC. Translated, it gives CASSRAGLPWGEQYF.

The J gene is TRBJ1-2, the V gene TRBV9, with D possibly TRBD1 on 5 matching bases. Germline CDR1 SGDLS, CDR2 YYNGEE. The CDR3 consists of 13 residues. V was trimmed by 4 bases and J by 8 bases, leaving 15 bases between them. The DNA for the CDR3 is TGTGCCAGCAGCACGCCCAGGGTGTCGGGCTACACCTTC. Protein: CASSTPRVSGYTF.

The rearrangement uses TRBV5-6 and TRBJ1-1; D possibly corresponds to TRBD1 (6 bases). V was shortened by 6 bases and J by 1 base, with 16 bases between the two germline ends. This CDR3 is 15 amino acids long. Germline-derived CDR1 and CDR2 are SGHDT and YYEEEE. CDR3 amino acids: CASNAGAIKNTEAFF. In DNA form, the CDR3 reads TGTGCCAGCAATGCAGGGGCGATAAAGAACACTGAAGCTTTCTTT.

The rearrangement links TRBV4-2 to TRBJ2-1; D is ambiguous. The germline V and J ends were trimmed by 1 base and 0 bases, with 10 bases remaining between them. CDR1 is LGHNA, CDR2 YNFKEQ, per germline. This CDR3 is 16 amino acids long. CDR3 amino acids: CASSQGRRSSYNEQFF. The DNA of the CDR3 is TGTGCCAGCAGCCAAGGAAGGCGGAGCTCCTACAATGAGCAGTTCTTC.

This clone was counted between two and nine times. The chain has TRBV28 and TRBJ2-7; no clear D gene. V was cut by 5 bases and J by 6 bases, with 14 bases left in between. CDR3 length: 13 amino acids. CDR1 MDHEN and CDR2 SYDVKM come from the germline V gene. CDR3: CASSPSARTEQYF. The CDR3, as DNA: TGTGCCAGCAGTCCCTCTGCCAGAACCGAGCAGTACTTC.

V gene TRBV10-3 combines with J gene TRBJ1-2; D is perhaps TRBD1 (5 bases). The CDR3 runs to 14 residues. CDR1 and CDR2 (germline): ENHRY, SYGVKD. The CDR3 reads CAVRDFDTNYGYTF. DNA of the CDR3: TGTGCGGTCCGGGACTTCGATACTAACTATGGCTACACCTTC.

This clone was found a few times. This rearrangement joins TRBV5-1 to TRBJ2-1, with 8 bases lining up with TRBD2. This CDR3 has 17 residues. The J segment lost 3 bases and the V segment lost 4 bases, leaving 12 bases of the junction unmatched. Germline lookup yields CDR1 SGHRS and CDR2 YFSETQ. The CDR3 DNA reads TGCGCCAGCAGCATTTGGGCCAGCGGGGGAGGCTACAATGAGCAGTTCTTC. Translating it yields CASSIWASGGGYNEQFF.

The rearrangement links TRBV19 to TRBJ1-1; D call uncertain. Per the germline V gene, CDR1 is LNHDA and CDR2 is SQIVND (reference sequence). The CDR3 runs to 14 residues. The ends were cut back, 3 bases at V and 0 bases at J, with 8 bases in the middle. The CDR3 sequence is CASSIRRLNTEAFF. DNA for the CDR3: TGTGCCAGTAGTATCCGCAGATTGAACACTGAAGCTTTCTTT.

The chain couples TRBV7-9 to TRBJ1-2; 7 nucleotides align to TRBD1. Germline V lookup: CDR1 SEHNR, CDR2 FQNEAQ (reference sequence). The CDR3 spans 12 residues. The V segment lost 8 bases and the J segment 4 bases; nucleotides outside the gene matches: 4. CDR3 nucleotide sequence: TGTGCCAGCGGGGACAGCCTCTATGGCTACACCTTC. It translates to CASGDSLYGYTF.

The chain combines TRBV15 with TRBJ2-7, with 10 bases fitting TRBD1. Germline CDR1 reads LNHNV; CDR2 reads YYDKDF (reference sequence). The CDR3 is 15 amino acids. Losses at the gene ends were 0 bases for V and 4 bases for J; bases not matched to a gene: 3. The CDR3 spells CATSRDRDRGYEQYF. In nucleotides, the CDR3 is TGTGCCACCAGCAGAGATCGGGACAGGGGATACGAGCAGTACTTC. Full variable domain (missing parts from reference TRBV15 and TRBJ2-7): DAMVIQNPRYQVTQFGKPVTLSCSQTLNHNVMYWYQQKSSQAPKLLFHYYDKDFNNEADTPDNFQSRRPNTSFCFLDIRSPGLGDTAMYLCATSRDRDRGYEQYFGPGTRLTVT.

This clone was counted only a few times. V gene TRBV2 combines with J gene TRBJ2-5; the D gene could be TRBD1 or TRBD2 (5 bases each). Germline V gene lookup returns CDR1 SNHLY and CDR2 FYNNEI. This CDR3 comprises 15 residues. The V and J ends lost 1 base and 0 bases respectively, with 9 bases between them. Here the CDR3 DNA reads TGTGCCAGCAGTGAAGGGGGACGGTACCAAGAGACCCAGTACTTC. It is translated as CASSEGGRYQETQYF.

This clone occurred a few times. The V and J genes are TRBV2 and TRBJ2-2; the D gene could be TRBD1 or TRBD2 (5 bases each). Looked up from germline, CDR1 is SNHLY and CDR2 is FYNNEI. V dropped 5 bases and J dropped 4 bases, with 17 bases sitting between them. The CDR3 contains 16 residues. The CDR3 nucleotides read TGTGCCAGCAGTTCCCGGGACCTCAAAGGCACCGGGGAGCTGTTTTTT. It translates to CASSSRDLKGTGELFF. Combining the CDR3 with reference TRBV2 and TRBJ2-2 gives the whole variable domain EPEVTQTPSHQVTQMGQEVILRCVPISNHLYFYWYRQILGQKVEFLVSFYNNEISEKSEIFDDQFSVERPDGSNFTLKIRSTKLEDSAMYFCASSSRDLKGTGELFFGEGSRLTVL.

This clone has a handful of counts. This chain joins TRBV14 and TRBJ2-1; 13 bases line up with TRBD2. The CDR3 has 16 residues. V shed 4 bases, J shed 10 bases, and the junction held 10 bases outside the gene matches. Per the germline V gene, CDR1 is SGHDN and CDR2 is FVKESK. The CDR3: CASSPTRLAGGGEQFF. The CDR3 DNA follows: TGTGCCAGCAGCCCAACCCGACTAGCGGGGGGTGGGGAGCAGTTCTTC.

The chain recombines TRBV5-1 with TRBJ2-1; no definite D call. Per germline, CDR1 SGHRS and CDR2 YFSETQ. Trimming shortened V by 2 bases and J by 6 bases, and 6 bases separated the two germline ends. The CDR3 loop spans 12 amino acids. CDR3 DNA sequence: TGCGCCAGCAGCTTCATTTCCAATGAGCAGTTCTTC. Translating gives CASSFISNEQFF.

The chain uses TRBV13 and TRBJ1-2, with D hard to call. V lost 5 bases and J 14 bases, leaving 21 bases between the germline ends. This CDR3 has 13 residues. CDR1 PRHDT and CDR2 FYEKMQ come from the germline V gene (reference sequence). In nucleotides, the CDR3 is TGTGCCAGCAGCCGGGGTAGGGAGGCGGGATCGACCTTC. Protein product: CASSRGREAGSTF.

The genes are TRBV28 and TRBJ1-2; TRBD1 matches 10 bases. This CDR3 region has 18 residues. Looked up from germline, CDR1 is MDHEN and CDR2 is SYDVKM. Trimming cost V 3 bases and J 8 bases; bases outside gene matches: 18. The CDR3 sequence is CASSFVAVGATGGAGYTF. The CDR3 DNA follows: TGTGCCAGCAGTTTTGTCGCGGTCGGCGCGACAGGGGGCGCGGGCTACACCTTC.

This clone turned up a few times. The chain combines TRBV7-2 with TRBJ1-2; D gene ambiguous. The germline CDR1 and CDR2 sequences are SGHTA and FQGNSA. CDR3 length: 13 residues. V lost 5 bases, J lost 8 bases, and 15 bases lay in between. This chain's CDR3 is CASSLSREGGYTF. In DNA form, the CDR3 reads TGTGCCAGCAGCCTATCCCGGGAAGGGGGCTACACCTTC.